The next 21 T cell receptor beta chains were all read from a single sample in a study of CD8 T cells in Susac syndrome. The RNA input was about 0.5 to 1 ug, and it was reverse transcribed with random hexamers. MiXCR, applied by TCRdb to the immunoSEQ multiplex PCR reads, yields one record per CDR3 protein. The top ten hold about 0.15% of the sample, which has fewer than 200,000 distinct CDR3 sequences, roughly 95% seen once. The sample was CD8+ T cells from PBMCs. Every receptor here comes from a human donor with multiple sclerosis.

The V and J genes are TRBV12-3 or TRBV12-4 and TRBJ2-1, with 11 bases aligning to TRBD2. The trim removed 6 bases at V and 7 bases at J, leaving 8 bases unmatched. CDR3 length: 15 amino acids. Here the CDR3 reads CASSTLAGGPNEQFF. The CDR3 region has the DNA TGTGCCAGCAGCACCTTAGCGGGAGGGCCGAATGAGCAGTTCTTC.

This sequence joins TRBV23-1 and TRBJ2-1; 11 bases align to TRBD1. TRBV23-1 is reported as an ORF; its role is uncertain. CDR3 size: 17 residues. V lost 7 bases to trimming and J lost 3 bases; unmatched junction nucleotides: 11. CDR3 bases: TGCGCCAGCATCCTCCTGGGACAGGGGGGGATCTACAATGAGCAGTTCTTC. Its translation: CASILLGQGGIYNEQFF.

This clonotype was picked up one time. The chain links TRBV7-9 to TRBJ2-1; 12 bases fit TRBD2. V lost 5 bases, J lost 8 bases, and 10 bases stayed unmatched. The CDR3 consists of 16 residues. CDR1 and CDR2 from the germline V gene are SEHNR and FQNEAQ (reference sequence). CDR3 region: CASSPPTSGSMYEQFF. As DNA, the CDR3 is TGTGCCAGCAGCCCCCCGACTAGCGGGAGCATGTATGAGCAGTTCTTC. Together with reference TRBV7-9 and TRBJ2-1, the CDR3 gives the full variable domain: DTGVSQNPRHKITKRGQNVTFRCDPISEHNRLYWYRQTLGQGPEFLTYFQNEAQLEKSRLLSDRFSAERPKGSFSTLEIQRTEQGDSAMYLCASSPPTSGSMYEQFFGPGTRLTVL.

This clonotype was seen just once. The chain uses TRBV10-2 and TRBJ1-5; a possible D gene is TRBD1 (6 bases). Trimming took off 9 bases at V and 4 bases at J, with 13 bases between the two ends. CDR1 is WSHSY and CDR2 is SAAADI in the germline V gene. The length of the CDR3 is 13 residues. The CDR3 DNA reads as TGCGCCAGTACAACAGGGTTAAATCAGCCCCAGCATTTT. It yields the protein CASTTGLNQPQHF.

Written as DNA, the CDR3 is TGTGCCAGCGGGCTCGACAGGGTCTGGGAGACCCAGTACTTC. The encoded protein is CASGLDRVWETQYF. The gene calls are TRBV28 and TRBJ2-5; 7 nucleotides agree with TRBD1. This CDR3 region has 14 residues. Unmatched junction bases numbered 11, after V lost 8 bases and J lost 5 bases. CDR1 is MDHEN and CDR2 is SYDVKM in the germline V gene.

This clonotype was counted once. The chain is built from TRBV3-1 and TRBJ1-1, with 7 bases lining up with TRBD1. The CDR3 contains 14 residues. Germline V gene lookup returns CDR1 LGHDT and CDR2 YNNKEL (reference sequence). V shed 3 bases, J shed 4 bases, and the junction held 5 bases outside the gene matches. The CDR3 sequence is CASSHKGAFTEAFF. CDR3 nucleotide sequence: TGTGCCAGCAGCCATAAGGGGGCCTTCACTGAAGCTTTCTTT.

In its sample, this clonotype was seen once. The chain is built from TRBV28 and TRBJ2-1, with 10 positions matching TRBD1. This CDR3 is 16 amino acids long. The germline V gene encodes CDR1 MDHEN and CDR2 SYDVKM. Unmatched junction bases numbered 9, after V lost 2 bases and J lost 8 bases. The CDR3 spells CASSLLDRGRVDEQFF. In DNA, the CDR3 is TGTGCCAGCAGTTTACTCGACAGGGGGCGCGTGGATGAGCAGTTCTTC.

The chain joins TRBV28 to TRBJ2-7, with D hard to call. CDR3 length equals 13 residues. Germline V gives CDR1 MDHEN, CDR2 SYDVKM. V was cut by 3 bases and J by 3 bases, with 9 bases left in between. The CDR3: CASSLFPGYEQYF. DNA of the CDR3: TGTGCCAGCAGTTTGTTCCCCGGCTACGAGCAGTACTTC.

The chain recombines TRBV20-1 with TRBJ2-5; D remains ambiguous. The germline gives CDR1 DFQATT, CDR2 SNEGSKA (reference sequence). This CDR3 is built from 10 residues. Between the trimmed V and J ends, which lost 4 bases and 5 bases, there was a span of 5 bases. CDR3 coding DNA: TGCAGTGCTATTGGGGAGACCCAGTACTTC. This gives the protein CSAIGETQYF.

The rearrangement links TRBV7-6 to TRBJ2-3; D uncertain. CDR1 is SGHVS and CDR2 is FNYEAQ in the germline V gene. This CDR3 has 10 residues. In DNA form, the CDR3 reads TGTGACAGAATGACAGATACGCAGTATTTT. It yields the protein CDRMTDTQYF.

The CDR3 DNA reads as TGCAGTGCTAGGGAAAACAGGGCCAATGAGCAGTTCTTC. This sequence encodes CSARENRANEQFF. This chain links TRBV20-1 with TRBJ2-1, with D perhaps matching TRBD1 (6 bases). Trimming pared 3 bases from V and 6 bases from J, leaving 12 bases between. Germline V gene lookup returns CDR1 DFQATT and CDR2 SNEGSKA (reference sequence). The CDR3 is 13 residues long.

This sequence joins TRBV20-1 and TRBJ2-3; no clear D. The CDR3 length is 11 residues. The V end was cut by 5 bases, the J end by 6 bases, with 9 bases between. Germline CDR1 reads DFQATT; CDR2 reads SNEGSKA (reference sequence). The CDR3 DNA sequence: TGCAGTGCTCGGCTTCTCGATACGCAGTATTTT. This sequence encodes CSARLLDTQYF.

The V call is TRBV5-1, the J call TRBJ2-5, with D possibly TRBD2 on 5 matching bases. V was shortened by 7 bases and J by 3 bases, with 19 bases between the two germline ends. Germline CDR1 is SGHRS and CDR2 is YFSETQ. CDR3 length: 15 amino acids. The CDR3: CASRAWRVEKETQYF. Written as DNA, the CDR3 is TGCGCCAGCCGAGCGTGGCGGGTGGAAAAAGAGACCCAGTACTTC.

J is TRBJ2-1 and V is TRBV3-1, with D perhaps matching TRBD2 (5 bases). The CDR3 is made up of 12 amino acids. V was pared by 4 bases and J by 11 bases, with 12 bases between. The germline V gene has CDR1 LGHDT and CDR2 YNNKEL (reference sequence). The CDR3 region is CASSLRLRQQFF. CDR3 bases: TGTGCCAGCAGCCTTCGACTAAGACAGCAGTTCTTC.

The chain carries TRBV24-1 and TRBJ2-7; the match to TRBD1 covers 7 bases. This CDR3 comprises 15 residues. Germline CDR1 and CDR2: KGHDR and SFDVKD. V lost 7 bases and J lost 2; bases outside the gene matches: 10. The CDR3 is CATRERTGVPYEQYF. CDR3 sequence (DNA): TGTGCCACCAGGGAACGTACAGGGGTTCCCTACGAGCAGTACTTC.

V usage is TRBV9 and J usage is TRBJ2-5; perhaps D is TRBD1 or TRBD2 (6 bases each). Germline values: CDR1 SGDLS, CDR2 YYNGEE. The CDR3 length is 14 residues. V was clipped by 3 bases and J by 3 bases, with 12 bases between them. The CDR3 sequence: CASSEEGGEETQYF. CDR3 sequence (DNA): TGTGCCAGCAGCGAAGAGGGGGGCGAAGAGACCCAGTACTTC.

The gene calls are TRBV28 and TRBJ2-3; the match to TRBD2 covers 7 bases. The CDR3 extends over 16 amino acids. With 2 bases clipped from V and 3 bases from J, the junction kept 8 bases outside the gene matches. Germline-derived CDR1 and CDR2 are MDHEN and SYDVKM. The chain's CDR3 is CASSLGEGRETDTQYF. CDR3 nucleotides: TGTGCCAGCAGTTTAGGGGAGGGCCGCGAAACAGATACGCAGTATTTT.

This chain uses TRBV29-1 with TRBJ1-2; TRBD1 might be the D (5 bases). Germline-derived CDR1 and CDR2 are SQVTM and ANQGSEA. V was clipped by 3 bases and J by 6 bases, with 11 bases between them. The CDR3 spans 12 residues. The DNA for the CDR3 is TGCAGCGTTGATTCAGGGTCGGATGGCTACACCTTC. This sequence encodes CSVDSGSDGYTF.

This clonotype was detected once. The chain is built from TRBV30 and TRBJ2-1; no reliable D call. The CDR3 consists of 13 residues. The V end lost 3 bases, the J end lost 7 bases, and 13 bases lay between the germline ends. CDR1 GTSNPN and CDR2 SVGIG come from the germline V gene (reference sequence). Here the CDR3 DNA reads TGTGCCTGGAGCGTTACAGTGGGGAATGAGCAGTTCTTC. As protein: CAWSVTVGNEQFF. The complete variable domain, with remaining parts taken from reference TRBV30 and TRBJ2-1, reads SQTIHQWPATLVQPVGSPLSLECTVEGTSNPNLYWYRQAAGRGLQLLFYSVGIGQISSEVPQNLSASRPQDRQFILSSKKLLLSDSGFYLCAWSVTVGNEQFFGPGTRLTVL.

The chain couples TRBV5-4 to TRBJ2-7; 8 nucleotides align to TRBD2. CDR1 and CDR2 (germline): SGHNT, YYREEE (reference sequence). The length of the CDR3 is 14 residues. V trimming: 3 bases; J trimming: 5 bases; junction bases outside the gene matches: 7. Written as DNA, the CDR3 is TGTGCCAGCAGCTCTAGGACTAGCAGTAACGAGCAGTACTTC. Translated, it gives CASSSRTSSNEQYF.

J is TRBJ2-7 and V is TRBV13; 10 positions agree with TRBD2. The CDR3 contains 14 residues. The germline V gene encodes CDR1 PRHDT and CDR2 FYEKMQ (reference sequence). Trimming removed 7 bases from V and 5 bases from J; junction bases left unmatched: 8. The chain's CDR3 is CASTWELAGDEQYF. Written as DNA, the CDR3 is TGTGCCAGCACCTGGGAGCTAGCGGGAGACGAGCAGTACTTC. The full variable domain, in which reference TRBV13 and TRBJ2-7 provide the parts outside the CDR3, is AAGVIQSPRHLIKEKRETATLKCYPIPRHDTVYWYQQGPGQDPQFLISFYEKMQSDKGSIPDRFSAQQFSDYHSELNMSSLELGDSALYFCASTWELAGDEQYFGPGTRLTVT.